A single sample gave rise to the 23 T cell receptor beta chains below, sequenced in a study of blood T cell repertoires in COVID-19. Some clones are missing from TCRdb's copy, which holds only in-frame ones; the method was immunoSEQ multiplex PCR. The data hold approximately 300,000 clones, with approximately 90% observed a single time. The specimen sequenced was PBMCs or T cells enriched from blood (not recorded which). These receptors came from a woman in her thirties who had been exposed to COVID-19.

V is TRBV19 and J is TRBJ1-1, with 9 bases identical to TRBD1. There are 16 residues in the CDR3. The germline V gene has CDR1 LNHDA and CDR2 SQIVND (reference sequence). V lost 4 bases, J lost 0 bases, and 6 bases stayed unmatched. The CDR3, as DNA: TGTGCCAGTAGTACACTCCGACAGGGGGTGAACACTGAAGCTTTCTTT. Its protein product is CASSTLRQGVNTEAFF.

The rearrangement links TRBV4-1 to TRBJ1-5; tentative D call: TRBD1 (6 bases). The CDR3 contains 15 residues. Between the trimmed V and J ends, which lost 5 bases and 3 bases, there was a span of 14 bases. Per the germline V gene, CDR1 is MGHRA and CDR2 is YSYEKL. The CDR3 DNA is TGCGCCAGCAGCACAATACAGGGCCCCAATCAGCCCCAGCATTTT. Amino acids: CASSTIQGPNQPQHF.

This chain links TRBV9 with TRBJ1-2; 11 bases align to TRBD1. The CDR3 loop spans 15 amino acids. V lost 3 bases, J lost 4 bases, and 5 bases stayed unmatched. From germline, CDR1 is SGDLS and CDR2 YYNGEE. CDR3 sequence: CASSDGQGATYGYTF. The CDR3 region has the DNA TGTGCCAGCAGCGATGGACAGGGGGCGACCTATGGCTACACCTTC.

The CDR3 region is CASSPMGEGNEKLFF. The CDR3 region has the DNA TGTGCCAGCAGCCCCATGGGGGAGGGAAATGAAAAACTGTTTTTT. The chain links TRBV21-1 to TRBJ1-4. TRBV21-1 is an annotated pseudogene. The CDR3 length is 15 residues.

This chain uses TRBV29-1 with TRBJ1-5; D perhaps matches TRBD1 (5 bases). V lost 4 bases and J lost 4, with 11 bases in between. Germline CDR1 is SQVTM and CDR2 is ANQGSEA. The CDR3 has 13 residues. The chain's CDR3 is CSVGVRANQPQHF. CDR3 in DNA: TGCAGCGTTGGGGTCAGGGCAAATCAGCCCCAGCATTTT.

The chain uses TRBV5-1 and TRBJ1-6, with D maybe TRBD1 (5 bases). The CDR3 consists of 17 residues. The V gene's germline CDR1 is SGHRS and CDR2 YFSETQ. Trimming took 4 bases from V and 3 from J, leaving 17 bases between them. The CDR3 DNA is TGCGCCAGCAGCCCCGGGACTCCGAACGGCTATAATTCACCCCTCCACTTT. Its translation is CASSPGTPNGYNSPLHF.

This clone was seen just once. The chain joins TRBV6-5 to TRBJ2-7; 8 bases map to TRBD2. Germline-derived CDR1 and CDR2 are MNHEY and SVGAGI. This CDR3 is built from 13 residues. The J segment lost 5 bases and the V segment lost 5 bases, leaving 5 bases of the junction unmatched. This CDR3 reads CASSTGGRDEQYF. The DNA for the CDR3 is TGTGCCAGCAGTACGGGGGGGCGCGACGAGCAGTACTTC.

The rearrangement joins TRBV5-5 to TRBJ1-1; 7 bases are shared with TRBD1. The junction had 7 bases not matched to a gene; V was cut back by 2 bases and J by 12 bases. The CDR3 sequence is 12 residues long. Germline V gives CDR1 SGHKS, CDR2 YYEKEE (reference sequence). The chain's CDR3 is CASSLRTGGSFF. CDR3 nucleotide sequence: TGTGCCAGCAGCTTACGGACAGGTGGATCTTTCTTT.

This sequence joins TRBV7-6 and TRBJ1-4, with D possibly matching TRBD1 (6 bases). The CDR3 runs to 16 residues. Germline V gives CDR1 SGHVS, CDR2 FNYEAQ. V lost 4 bases and J 2 bases, leaving 14 bases between the germline ends. The CDR3, as DNA: TGTGCCAGCAGCTCGTTAAACCAGGGGACTAATGAAAAACTGTTTTTT. It encodes CASSSLNQGTNEKLFF.

The CDR3 spells CAIGRDSSYGYTF. The CDR3 bases are TGTGCCATCGGGAGGGACAGTAGCTATGGCTACACCTTC. J is TRBJ1-2 and V is TRBV12-3 or TRBV12-4; 7 nucleotides agree with TRBD1. The CDR3 contains 13 residues. Germline trimming cut 10 bases from V and 4 bases from J; bases unmatched to any gene: 9.

V usage is TRBV6-5 and J usage is TRBJ1-2; D not resolved. The CDR3 length is 15 residues. From germline, CDR1 is MNHEY and CDR2 SVGAGI. V was pared by 5 bases and J by 1 base, with 14 bases between. CDR3 nucleotides: TGTGCCAGCAGTACGCCCGGGATCGGTAACTATGGCTACACCTTC. Its protein product is CASSTPGIGNYGYTF.

The V call is TRBV6-5, the J call TRBJ1-1, with a weak D call TRBD1 (6 bases). Trimming stripped 3 bases from V and 8 bases from J, with 19 bases between. Germline lookup yields CDR1 MNHEY and CDR2 SVGAGI. CDR3 length: 15 amino acids. In nucleotides, the CDR3 is TGTGCCAGCAGTTATTCCCTACAGGGCCGTGGGGAAGCTTTCTTT. It encodes CASSYSLQGRGEAFF.

This clone showed up just once. The J gene is TRBJ1-4, the V gene TRBV5-1; D gene ambiguous. Trimming left V 5 bases short and J 3 bases short, with 14 bases between. This CDR3 region has 15 residues. Germline CDR1 is SGHRS and CDR2 is YFSETQ. CDR3 DNA sequence: TGCGCCAGCAGGAGCTCGGTTGTGGCTAATGAAAAACTGTTTTTT. Translated: CASRSSVVANEKLFF.

The gene calls are TRBV19 and TRBJ1-5; 7 bases line up with TRBD1. V gave up 2 bases and J gave up 6 bases; unmatched junction bases: 10. In germline, CDR1 is LNHDA, CDR2 SQIVND (reference sequence). This CDR3 has 16 amino acids. DNA of the CDR3: TGTGCCAGTAGTATAAACCGGGACAGACGGGGTCAGCCCCAGCATTTT. This codes for CASSINRDRRGQPQHF. Supplemented by reference TRBV19 and TRBJ1-5, the full variable domain reads DGGITQSPKYLFRKEGQNVTLSCEQNLNHDAMYWYRQDPGQGLRLIYYSQIVNDFQKGDIAEGYSVSREKKESFPLTVTSAQKNPTAFYLCASSINRDRRGQPQHFGDGTRLSIL.

This chain joins TRBV30 and TRBJ2-1; TRBD1 is a possible D gene (5 bases). The CDR3 length is 14 residues. Trimming removed 4 bases at V and 6 bases at J, with 16 bases between. Germline V gives CDR1 GTSNPN, CDR2 SVGIG (reference sequence). The CDR3 is CAWNEVGQGNEQFF. CDR3 nucleotides: TGTGCCTGGAACGAGGTAGGGCAGGGCAATGAGCAGTTCTTC.

The gene calls are TRBV11-3 and TRBJ2-3; TRBD1 agrees at 8 bases. The J segment lost 4 bases and the V segment lost 5 bases, leaving 11 bases of the junction unmatched. Per germline, CDR1 SGHNT and CDR2 YENEEA. The CDR3 has 16 amino acids. The CDR3 nucleotides read TGTGCCAGCAGCCCCCGGACAGGGTCTTGGGCAGATACGCAGTATTTT. It translates to CASSPRTGSWADTQYF.

The chain combines TRBV12-5 with TRBJ2-2; TRBD1 matches at 8 bases. J was trimmed by 3 bases and V by 1 base; bases with no gene match: 4. Germline lookup yields CDR1 LGHNT and CDR2 FRNRAP. The CDR3 has 16 amino acids. The CDR3 nucleotides read TGTGCTAGTGGTTTGGCCTCAGGGGGCTACACCGGGGAGCTGTTTTTT. Its translation is CASGLASGGYTGELFF.

The genes are TRBV4-1 and TRBJ1-4; the D gene is possibly TRBD1 (5 bases). CDR1 is MGHRA and CDR2 is YSYEKL in the germline V gene. The CDR3 runs 16 residues. V dropped 5 bases and J dropped 4 bases, with 17 bases sitting between them. The chain's CDR3 is CASSTSNRGLNEKLFF. The CDR3, as DNA: TGCGCCAGCAGCACCAGTAATAGGGGTCTTAATGAAAAACTGTTTTTT.

The V call is TRBV27, the J call TRBJ1-5; TRBD1 aligns across 10 bases. Trimming cost V 6 bases and J 4 bases; bases outside gene matches: 6. The germline V gene encodes CDR1 MNHEY and CDR2 SMNVEV (reference sequence). The CDR3 runs to 15 residues. The CDR3 is CASRLGQGLNQPQHF. The CDR3 DNA reads TGTGCCAGCAGACTGGGACAGGGGCTAAATCAGCCCCAGCATTTT.

This chain links TRBV6-5 with TRBJ2-2; unclear D gene. With 7 bases removed from V and 2 bases from J, the gap between germline ends came to 11 bases. CDR1 and CDR2 (germline): MNHEY, SVGAGI. The CDR3 totals 14 residues. CDR3 nucleotides: TGTGCCAGCATTTCTAAAACCAACACCGGGGAGCTGTTTTTT. It yields the protein CASISKTNTGELFF.

The chain is built from TRBV5-4 and TRBJ1-4; maybe TRBD1 (5 bases). Per the germline V gene, CDR1 is SGHNT and CDR2 is YYREEE (reference sequence). Trimming stripped 4 bases from V and 4 bases from J, with 11 bases between. This CDR3 is built from 14 residues. CDR3 sequence reads: CASSPDTYNEKLFF. DNA of the CDR3: TGTGCCAGCAGCCCGGACACCTATAATGAAAAACTGTTTTTT.

The chain has TRBV6-4 and TRBJ2-3; maybe TRBD1 (5 bases). Per the germline V gene, CDR1 is MRHNA and CDR2 is SNTAGT. The V and J ends lost 2 bases and 5 bases respectively, with 14 bases between them. The CDR3 is made up of 15 amino acids. The CDR3 is CASSDRGRAGDTQYF. CDR3 DNA sequence: TGTGCCAGCAGTGACCGAGGCAGGGCAGGAGATACGCAGTATTTT.

About this clone: Other DNA variants within this sample encode the same CDR3. This sequence joins TRBV4-3 and TRBJ2-4, with 7 positions matching TRBD1. Per germline, CDR1 LGHNA and CDR2 YSLEER. V shed 4 bases, J shed 1 base, and the junction held 4 bases outside the gene matches. The CDR3 is made up of 15 amino acids. The DNA for the CDR3 is TGCGCCAGCAGCCCTACAGGGGTGGCCAAAAACATTCAGTACTTC. Translating gives CASSPTGVAKNIQYF.